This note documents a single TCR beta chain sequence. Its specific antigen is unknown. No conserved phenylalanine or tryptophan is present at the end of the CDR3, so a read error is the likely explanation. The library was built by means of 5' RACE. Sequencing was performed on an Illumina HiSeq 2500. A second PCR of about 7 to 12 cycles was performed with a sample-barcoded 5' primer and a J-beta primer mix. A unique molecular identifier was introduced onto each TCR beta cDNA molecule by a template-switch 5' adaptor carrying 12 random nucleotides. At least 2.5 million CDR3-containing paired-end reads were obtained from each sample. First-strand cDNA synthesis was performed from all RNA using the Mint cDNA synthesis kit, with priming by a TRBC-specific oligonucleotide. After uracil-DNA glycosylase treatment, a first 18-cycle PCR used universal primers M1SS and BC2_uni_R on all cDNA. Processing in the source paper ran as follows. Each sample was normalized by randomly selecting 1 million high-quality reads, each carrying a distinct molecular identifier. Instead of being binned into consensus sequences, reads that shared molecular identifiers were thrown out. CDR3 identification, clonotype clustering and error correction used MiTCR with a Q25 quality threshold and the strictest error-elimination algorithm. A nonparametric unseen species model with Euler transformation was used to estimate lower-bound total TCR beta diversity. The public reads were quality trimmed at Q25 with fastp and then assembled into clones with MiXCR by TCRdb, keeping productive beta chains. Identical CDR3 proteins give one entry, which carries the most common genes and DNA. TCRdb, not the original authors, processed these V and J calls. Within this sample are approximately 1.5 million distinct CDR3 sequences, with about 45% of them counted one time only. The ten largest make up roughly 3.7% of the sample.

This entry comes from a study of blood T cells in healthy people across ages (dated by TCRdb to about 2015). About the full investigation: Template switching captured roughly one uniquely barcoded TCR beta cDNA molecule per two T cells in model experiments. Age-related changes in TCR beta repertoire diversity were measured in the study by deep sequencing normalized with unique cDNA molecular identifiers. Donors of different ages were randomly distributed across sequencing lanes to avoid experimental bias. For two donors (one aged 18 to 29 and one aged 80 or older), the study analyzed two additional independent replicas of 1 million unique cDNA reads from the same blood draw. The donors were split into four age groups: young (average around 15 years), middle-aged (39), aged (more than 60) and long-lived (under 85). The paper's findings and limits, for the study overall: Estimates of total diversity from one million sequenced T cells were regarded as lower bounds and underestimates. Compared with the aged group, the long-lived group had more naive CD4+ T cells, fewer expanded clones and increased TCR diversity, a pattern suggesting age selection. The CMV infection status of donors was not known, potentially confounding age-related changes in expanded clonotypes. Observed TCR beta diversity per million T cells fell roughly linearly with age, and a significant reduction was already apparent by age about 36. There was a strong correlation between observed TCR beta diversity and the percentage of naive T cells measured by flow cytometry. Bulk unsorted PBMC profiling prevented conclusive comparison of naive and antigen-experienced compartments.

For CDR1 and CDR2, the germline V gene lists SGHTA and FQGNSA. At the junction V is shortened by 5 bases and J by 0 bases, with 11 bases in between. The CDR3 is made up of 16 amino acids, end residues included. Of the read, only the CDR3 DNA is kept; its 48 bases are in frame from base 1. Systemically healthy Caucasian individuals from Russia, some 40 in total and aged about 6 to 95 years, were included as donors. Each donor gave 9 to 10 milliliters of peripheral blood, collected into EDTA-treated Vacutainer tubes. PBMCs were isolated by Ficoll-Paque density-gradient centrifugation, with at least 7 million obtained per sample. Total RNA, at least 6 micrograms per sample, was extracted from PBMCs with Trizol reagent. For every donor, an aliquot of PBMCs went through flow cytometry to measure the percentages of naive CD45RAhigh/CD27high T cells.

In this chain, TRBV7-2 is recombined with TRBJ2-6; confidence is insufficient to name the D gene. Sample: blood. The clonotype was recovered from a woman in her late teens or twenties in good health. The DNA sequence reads TGTGCCAGCAGCCTCGACCCTTACTCTGGGGCCAACGTCCTGACTGTC. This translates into CASSLDPYSGANVLTV.